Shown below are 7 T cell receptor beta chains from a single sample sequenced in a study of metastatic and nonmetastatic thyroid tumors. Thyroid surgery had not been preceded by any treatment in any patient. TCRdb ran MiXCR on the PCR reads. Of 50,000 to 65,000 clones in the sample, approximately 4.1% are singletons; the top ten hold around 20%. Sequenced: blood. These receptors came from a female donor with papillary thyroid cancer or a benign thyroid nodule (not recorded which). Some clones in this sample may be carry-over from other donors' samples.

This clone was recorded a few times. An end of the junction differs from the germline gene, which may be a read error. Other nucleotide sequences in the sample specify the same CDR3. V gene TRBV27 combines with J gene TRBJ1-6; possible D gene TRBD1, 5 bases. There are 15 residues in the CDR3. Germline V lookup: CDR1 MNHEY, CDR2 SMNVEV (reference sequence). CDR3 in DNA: TGTGCCAGCAGTTTACAGGGCATTCGGAATTCGCCCCTCCACTTT. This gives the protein CASSLQGIRNSPLHF.

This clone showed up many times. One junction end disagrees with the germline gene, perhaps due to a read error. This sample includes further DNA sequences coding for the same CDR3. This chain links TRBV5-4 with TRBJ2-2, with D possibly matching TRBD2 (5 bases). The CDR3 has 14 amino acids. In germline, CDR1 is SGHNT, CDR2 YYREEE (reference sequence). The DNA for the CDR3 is TGTGCCAGCAGCTTGCCCGGTTTCGCCGGGGAGCCGTTTTTT. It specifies CASSLPGFAGEPFF.

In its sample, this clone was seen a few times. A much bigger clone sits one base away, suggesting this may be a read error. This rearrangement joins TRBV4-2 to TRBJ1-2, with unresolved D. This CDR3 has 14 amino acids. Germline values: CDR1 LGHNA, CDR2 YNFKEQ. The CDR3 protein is CASNQGRLGYGYTF. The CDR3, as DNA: TGTGCCAGCAACCAAGGGCGGCTAGGCTATGGCTACACCTTC.

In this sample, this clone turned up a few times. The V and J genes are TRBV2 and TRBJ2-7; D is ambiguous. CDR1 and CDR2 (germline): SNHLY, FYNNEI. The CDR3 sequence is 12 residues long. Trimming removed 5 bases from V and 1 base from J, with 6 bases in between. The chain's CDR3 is CASSFGSYEQYF. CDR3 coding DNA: TGTGCCAGCAGTTTCGGTTCCTACGAGCAGTACTTC.

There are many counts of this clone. The CDR3 loop is CASSPGGANVLTF. CDR3 DNA: TGTGCCAGCAGTCCAGGTGGGGCCAACGTCCTGACTTTC. V usage is TRBV28 and J usage is TRBJ2-6; no clear D gene. Germline loops: CDR1 MDHEN, CDR2 SYDVKM. The V gene lost 5 bases and the J gene lost 3 bases, with 5 bases spanning the gap. The CDR3 contains 13 residues.

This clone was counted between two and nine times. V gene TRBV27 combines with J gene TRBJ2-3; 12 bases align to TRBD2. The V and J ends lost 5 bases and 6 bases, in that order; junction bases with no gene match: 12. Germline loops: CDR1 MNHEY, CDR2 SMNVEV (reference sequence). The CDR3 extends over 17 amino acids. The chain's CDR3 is CASSARLAGASGDTQYF. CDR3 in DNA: TGTGCCAGCAGTGCACGACTAGCGGGAGCCTCCGGGGATACGCAGTATTTT.

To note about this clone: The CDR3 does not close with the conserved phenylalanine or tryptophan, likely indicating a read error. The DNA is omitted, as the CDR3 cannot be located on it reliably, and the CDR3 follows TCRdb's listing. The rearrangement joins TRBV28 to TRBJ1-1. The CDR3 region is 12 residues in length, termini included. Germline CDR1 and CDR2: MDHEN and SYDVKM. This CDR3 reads CASRDRLTEAFV.